The 19 T cell receptor beta chains presented below share a single source sample, sequenced in a study of CD8 T cells in ankylosing spondylitis. TCRdb recomputed calls from the 5' RACE reads with MiXCR, one row per CDR3 protein. The sample consists of 200,000 or so distinct CDR3 sequences, 10% to 15% of them appearing once. The sequenced sample consisted of blood, either unsorted or a sorted T cell fraction (not recorded which). Source of these receptors: a female donor with ankylosing spondylitis or in good health (not recorded which).

This clonotype was seen ten or more times. The rearrangement links TRBV10-3 to TRBJ2-1; weak D call: TRBD1 (6 bases). Germline assignment: CDR1 ENHRY and CDR2 SYGVKD. There are 13 residues in the CDR3. V lost 3 bases to trimming and J lost 10 bases, with 13 bases between them. CDR3 bases: TGTGCCATCAGTGATAGGGGGATACCAGAGCAGTTCTTC. Translating it yields CAISDRGIPEQFF.

With regard to this clonotype: Being one base from a much bigger clone, this may be a read error. The genes are TRBV14 and TRBJ1-1; D not resolved. This CDR3 region has 15 residues. V shed 4 bases and J shed 1 base, with 13 bases lying between them. Germline V gene sequence: CDR1 SGHDN, CDR2 FVKESK. As DNA, the CDR3 is TGTGCCAGCAGCCGAGAAAGTTCCGAGAACACTGAAGCTTTCTTT. This codes for CASSRESSENTEAFF.

This clonotype was detected many times. V is TRBV20-1 and J is TRBJ2-5; 8 nucleotides match TRBD2. Per the germline V gene, CDR1 is DFQATT and CDR2 is SNEGSKA (reference sequence). Unmatched junction bases numbered 11, after V lost 6 bases and J lost 5 bases. This CDR3 is built from 14 residues. CDR3 bases: TGCAGTGCGATTTCCCGATGGACTAGCGAGACCCAGTACTTC. Protein: CSAISRWTSETQYF.

On this clonotype: It may be a read error: a sequence one base away is much more abundant. The chain links TRBV6-6 to TRBJ2-2; possible D gene TRBD2, 6 bases. The germline gives CDR1 MNHNY, CDR2 SVGAGI (reference sequence). V shed 2 bases and J shed 5 bases, with 6 bases lying between them. The CDR3 is 13 amino acids. The CDR3 sequence is CASSYGRTGELFF. The CDR3 DNA reads TGTGCCAGCAGTTACGGGAGGACCGGGGAGCTGTTTTTT.

This clonotype showed up many times. The V call is TRBV11-2, the J call TRBJ2-3, with 13 bases fitting TRBD2. This CDR3 is 15 amino acids long. The germline CDR1 and CDR2 sequences are SGHAT and FQNNGV. Losses at the gene ends were 5 bases for V and 6 bases for J; bases not matched to a gene: 5. The CDR3 nucleotides are TGTGCCAGCAGCCTCGGACTAGCGGGAGCGGATACGCAGTATTTT. Amino acids: CASSLGLAGADTQYF.

This clonotype was detected many times. The chain carries TRBV30 and TRBJ2-2; D is ambiguous. CDR1 and CDR2 (germline): GTSNPN, SVGIG (reference sequence). The CDR3 spans 11 residues. Trimming took off 3 bases at V and 5 bases at J, with 4 bases between the two ends. The CDR3 loop is CAWSPTGELFF. The CDR3 bases are TGTGCCTGGAGCCCTACCGGGGAGCTGTTTTTT.

This clonotype was seen a few times. This chain uses TRBV12-3 or TRBV12-4 with TRBJ1-1; 11 positions agree with TRBD1. The CDR3 spans 13 residues. The V and J ends lost 5 bases and 11 bases, in that order; junction bases with no gene match: 7. This CDR3 reads CASSMGQGVLAFF. CDR3 DNA: TGTGCCAGCAGTATGGGACAGGGGGTGTTGGCTTTCTTT.

CDR3: CASSYSSQPSNQPQHF. CDR3 DNA sequence: TGTGCCAGCAGTTACTCGTCGCAGCCCAGCAATCAGCCCCAGCATTTT. The chain joins TRBV6-6 to TRBJ1-5; D is unclear. Looked up from germline, CDR1 is MNHNY and CDR2 is SVGAGI (reference sequence). Trimming pared 0 bases from V and 1 base from J, leaving 10 bases between. The CDR3 totals 16 residues.

About this clonotype: This may be a read error, as it is one base from a much larger clone. V and J are TRBV12-3 or TRBV12-4 and TRBJ2-1, with 11 bases identical to TRBD2. This CDR3 comprises 14 residues. The CDR3 DNA follows: TGTGCCAGCAAACTAGCGGGAGTCGGCAATGAGCACTTCTTC. It encodes CASKLAGVGNEHFF.

This clonotype came up many times. The gene calls are TRBV12-3 or TRBV12-4 and TRBJ2-7, with unresolved D. V was pared by 3 bases and J by 2 bases, with 8 bases between. This CDR3 contains 13 residues. CDR3 coding DNA: TGTGCCAGCAGTTTGGGGAAAGCCTACGAGCAGTACTTC. This encodes CASSLGKAYEQYF.

This clonotype was counted ten times or more. V and J are TRBV15 and TRBJ1-5; TRBD1 aligns across 7 bases. With V trimmed by 8 bases and J by 1 base, 5 bases remained unmatched. Germline loops: CDR1 LNHNV, CDR2 YYDKDF (reference sequence). The CDR3 is 14 residues long. The DNA of the CDR3 is TGTGCCACCTCGACAGGGCGAAGCAATCAGCCCCAGCATTTT. Protein product: CATSTGRSNQPQHF.

This clonotype came up many times. V and J are TRBV7-2 and TRBJ2-4; D is ambiguous. Germline V gene data show CDR1 as SGHTA and CDR2 as FQGNSA. V dropped 5 bases and J dropped 7 bases, with 15 bases sitting between them. The CDR3 covers 14 residues. The CDR3 sequence: CASSQAAIGNIQYF. CDR3 bases: TGTGCCAGCAGCCAGGCAGCTATCGGTAACATTCAGTACTTC.

This clonotype was observed many times. J is TRBJ2-5 and V is TRBV7-6; 8 bases are shared with TRBD2. This CDR3 spans 17 amino acids. After removal of 5 bases from V and 0 bases from J, the junction contained 11 bases not matched to a gene. From germline, CDR1 is SGHVS and CDR2 FNYEAQ. The CDR3 coding sequence is TGTGCCAGCAGCCTTGGACCTTTAGCGGGAAACCAAGAGACCCAGTACTTC. Encoded protein: CASSLGPLAGNQETQYF.

As to this clonotype: This may stem from a read error, because a much larger clone lies one nucleotide away. The V and J genes are TRBV28 and TRBJ1-1, with D hard to call. The CDR3 consists of 14 residues. Per germline, CDR1 MDHEN and CDR2 SYDVKM. The CDR3 loop reads CVSSFVSQNTEAFF. For the CDR3, the DNA is TGTGTCAGCAGTTTTGTTTCCCAGAACACTGAAGCTTTCTTT.

The chain is built from TRBV20-1 and TRBJ2-6; the D gene is possibly TRBD2 (6 bases). The V end lost 1 base, the J end lost 2 bases, and 9 bases lay between the germline ends. Germline-derived CDR1 and CDR2 are DFQATT and SNEGSKA (reference sequence). The CDR3 covers 15 residues. CDR3 in DNA: TGCAGTGCTAGAGGATGGGGGGCTGGGGCCAACGTCCTGACTTTC. It specifies CSARGWGAGANVLTF.

This clonotype was observed many times. The chain couples TRBV4-3 to TRBJ2-2, with a possible D match to TRBD1 (5 bases). CDR3 length equals 15 residues. CDR1 and CDR2 (germline): LGHNA, YSLEER. The V end lost 4 bases, the J end lost 5 bases, and 14 bases lay between the germline ends. CDR3 protein: CASSRNQGVTGELFF. CDR3 DNA sequence: TGCGCCAGCAGCCGAAACCAAGGGGTGACCGGGGAGCTGTTTTTT.

This clonotype appeared many times. This chain joins TRBV11-2 and TRBJ2-7; D remains ambiguous. This CDR3 has 14 residues. Germline V gene data show CDR1 as SGHAT and CDR2 as FQNNGV. V shed 0 bases and J shed 2 bases, with 8 bases lying between them. The CDR3 DNA follows: TGTGCCAGCAGCTTAGATGGGCCAACCTACGAGCAGTACTTC. It is translated as CASSLDGPTYEQYF. Looking up the rest from reference TRBV11-2 and TRBJ2-7 gives the full variable domain: EAGVAQSPRYKIIEKRQSVAFWCNPISGHATLYWYQQILGQGPKLLIQFQNNGVVDDSQLPKDRFSAERLKGVDSTLKIQPAKLEDSAVYLCASSLDGPTYEQYFGPGTRLTVT.

This clonotype was found many times. V and J are TRBV9 and TRBJ2-1, with 11 bases lining up with TRBD2. CDR3 length: 15 residues. V shed 3 bases, J shed 4 bases, and the junction held 3 bases outside the gene matches. Germline V CDR1 and CDR2: SGDLS, YYNGEE. The CDR3 nucleotides are TGTGCCAGCAGCGAGGGGACTAGCGGTTACAATGAGCAGTTCTTC. Translation gives CASSEGTSGYNEQFF. Full variable domain (missing parts from reference TRBV9 and TRBJ2-1): DSGVTQTPKHLITATGQRVTLRCSPRSGDLSVYWYQQSLDQGLQFLIQYYNGEERAKGNILERFSAQQFPDLHSELNLSSLELGDSALYFCASSEGTSGYNEQFFGPGTRLTVL.

This clonotype was seen many times. The chain recombines TRBV29-1 with TRBJ2-3, with 8 nucleotides matching TRBD2. The germline gives CDR1 SQVTM, CDR2 ANQGSEA. The CDR3 extends over 14 amino acids. Unmatched junction bases numbered 3, after V lost 1 base and J lost 3 bases. CDR3 loop: CSVEAGGMTDTQYF. The DNA of the CDR3 is TGCAGCGTTGAAGCGGGAGGGATGACAGATACGCAGTATTTT.